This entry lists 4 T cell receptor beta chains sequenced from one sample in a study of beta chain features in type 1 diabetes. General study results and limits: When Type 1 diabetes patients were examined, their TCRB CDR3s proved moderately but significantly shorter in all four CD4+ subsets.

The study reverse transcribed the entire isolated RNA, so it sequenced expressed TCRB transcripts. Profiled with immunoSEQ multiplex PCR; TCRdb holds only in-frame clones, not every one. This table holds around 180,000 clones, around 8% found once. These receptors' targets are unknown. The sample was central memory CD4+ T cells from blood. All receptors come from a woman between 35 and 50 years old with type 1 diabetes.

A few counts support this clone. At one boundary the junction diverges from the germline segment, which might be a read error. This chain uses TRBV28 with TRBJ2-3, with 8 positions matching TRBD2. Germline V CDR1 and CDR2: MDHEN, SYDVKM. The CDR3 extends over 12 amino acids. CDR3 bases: TGTGCCAGCAGTCCCGATAGCGGGGTTCACAGTTTT. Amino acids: CASSPDSGVHSF.

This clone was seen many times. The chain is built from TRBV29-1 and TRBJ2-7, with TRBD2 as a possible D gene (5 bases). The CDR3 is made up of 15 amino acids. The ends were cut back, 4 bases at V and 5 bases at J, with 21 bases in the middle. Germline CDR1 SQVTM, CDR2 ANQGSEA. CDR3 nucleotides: TGCAGCGTTGCCCGAGAGGGAACATCAATGGACGAGCAGTACTTC. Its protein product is CSVAREGTSMDEQYF.

CDR3 sequence reads: CASSRSQGVSSGYTF. The CDR3 DNA reads TGTGCCAGCAGCCGCTCCCAGGGGGTCTCTTCTGGCTACACCTTC. The chain has TRBV6-5 and TRBJ1-2; 7 bases agree with TRBD1. With V trimmed by 6 bases and J by 7 bases, 14 bases remained unmatched. Germline V CDR1 and CDR2: MNHEY, SVGAGI. The length of the CDR3 is 15 residues.

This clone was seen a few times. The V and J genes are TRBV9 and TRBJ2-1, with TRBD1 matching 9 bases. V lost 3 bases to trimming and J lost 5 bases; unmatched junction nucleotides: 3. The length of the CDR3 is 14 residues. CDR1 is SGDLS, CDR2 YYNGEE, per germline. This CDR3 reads CASSAGQGHNEQFF. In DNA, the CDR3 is TGTGCCAGCAGCGCCGGACAGGGGCACAATGAGCAGTTCTTC.